Sequencing of this TCR beta chain was carried out in a study of CXCR3-negative and CXCR3-positive naive CD8 T cells. Libraries were UMI-labeled 5' RACE TRB cDNA. TCRdb reanalyzed the 5' RACE reads, giving one entry per CDR3 protein sequence and no DNA. Its table records 55,000 to 65,000 distinct CDR3 sequences. Study-wide results and caveats: In cryopreserved cells, CXCR3 expression partially decreased, and fresh PBMCs were used in most assays. Each naive subset displayed comparably high diversity, whereas memory CD8+ cells displayed much lower diversity.

Investigators sorted each CD8+ T cell subset in triplicate, taking under 350,000 cells each time. Naive CD8+ T cells carried a CD45RO-CCR7+CD27+CD95- phenotype. This CDR3 is built from 13 residues. Germline-derived CDR1 and CDR2 are SQVTM and ANQGSEA. Points on this clonotype: Its antigen remains unknown.

The chain employs TRBV29-1 and TRBJ2-7; TCRdb's D call, TRBD1, is unchecked because there is no DNA. Sequencing was done on a sample of naive CXCR3- CD8+ T cells from blood. Specified subset: CD45RO-CCR7+CD27+CD95- naive CD8+ T cells lacking CXCR3 (TNR3-). The source of this sequence is a human donor in good health. Some clones in this sample may be carry-over from other donors' samples. The CDR3: CSAGDVGSYEQYF.